This T cell receptor beta chain was documented in a study of blood T cell repertoires in COVID-19 (dated by TCRdb to about 2020). As for the study more broadly: Collaborator samples came from the United States, Italy and Spain and covered acute and convalescent phases of COVID-19. The samples were drawn from the first 160 participants of the ongoing ImmuneRACE study and from 1,200 or so subjects provided by 6 global collaborators. A freely available public database, intended as a resource for researchers studying the immune response to SARS-CoV-2, is where the repertoires were released. The dataset comprised deeply sampled blood TCRbeta repertoires from subjects exposed to, actively infected with, or recovered from COVID-19. The material from the prospective study consisted of cDNA or gDNA derived from T cells, B-cell-depleted T cells, or PBMCs. Where HLA class I and class II types were available, the types were taken from metadata supplied by the sample provider, not from assay-based typing. Nearly every sample came with metadata listing a de-identified subject ID, COVID-19 status, age in years and sex. Study-wide findings and limitations: The amount of clinical and demographic metadata varied by source and participant and was provided uncurated.

V is cut back by 3 bases and J by 1 base, with 6 bases in the junction unmatched. According to the germline V gene, CDR1 reads LGHNT and CDR2 reads FRNRAP. The CDR3 goes from the cysteine to the phenylalanine over 17 residues. Of all the DNA, just the CDR3 is kept, 51 bases in frame from base 1. Details on this clone: No cognate antigen has been identified for it. Nothing much larger sits one base from this clone, and base qualities are not available.

Collaborating institutions collected whole blood in K2EDTA tubes following their own protocols. For TCRbeta analysis, collaborators shipped samples in one of three forms: frozen whole blood, isolated PBMCs, or DNA extracted from either of those sample types. The immunoSEQ Assay, a bias-controlled multiplex PCR, was used to amplify TCRbeta CDR3 regions from genomic DNA. The original methods were these. The number of nucleated cells in each sample was estimated from the amplification of reference gene primers within the assay. Sequence reads were collapsed and filtered to measure the absolute abundance of every unique TCRbeta CDR3 rearrangement. For each sample, productive Simpson clonality was calculated as the square root of Simpson's diversity index across productive rearrangements. Sourced from immuneACCESS, this table was stored by TCRdb with only in-frame sequences that have V and J called. A share of the clones is absent; for the studies checked, an unresolved V gene accounts for under half, and the remainder has no known explanation. V, J and clone size derive from that table, while D and trimming were established from the DNA sequence. This sample holds about 280,000 clones; roughly 86% were observed only once. The ten biggest clones cover approximately 8.5% of the sample.

The TCR originated in a man aged 18-30 years with active or convalescent COVID-19. The sample taken for sequencing was peripheral blood. The receptor chain draws on TRBV12-5 and TRBJ2-3; the central 11 bases match TRBD2. This receptor carries the CDR3 CASGFASGGPGTDTQYF. The DNA is TGTGCTAGTGGTTTTGCTAGCGGGGGGCCAGGCACAGATACGCAGTATTTT.